This record concerns one T cell receptor (beta chain) sequence. Antigen specificity is unknown. CDR1 DFQATT and CDR2 SNEGSKA come from the germline V gene (reference sequence). This CDR3 is 14 amino acids long. It was by 5' RACE with UMI labels that the TRB cDNA libraries were prepared. No DNA is given; TCRdb re-called the 5' RACE reads and lists each CDR3 protein once. The sample data list some 61,000 distinct CDR3 sequences. The data were obtained in a study of CXCR3-negative and CXCR3-positive naive CD8 T cells. Study results and caveats: Memory cells showed distinct TRBV-TRBJ patterns, while the two naive subsets matched. CXCR3-positive naive cells carried more hydrophobic TRB CDR3s than CXCR3-negative ones. Between one naive subset and the other, surface CD5 was comparable, and TCR strength was inferred from TRB CDR3 properties.

The sorting of each CD8+ T cell subset was done in triplicate, at 250,000 to 300,000 cells each. The receptor was isolated from a human donor in good health. Some clones in this sample may be carry-over from other donors' samples. Sequencing input: naive CXCR3- CD8+ T cells from blood. Subset of the sample: CD45RO-CCR7+CD27+CD95- naive CD8+ T cells lacking CXCR3 (TNR3-). The rearrangement uses TRBV20-1 and TRBJ2-1; TCRdb names TRBD1, which stays unverified in the absence of DNA. The CDR3 protein is CSARDGTGNNEQFF.